This entry lists 9 T cell receptor beta chains sequenced from one sample in a study of T cells in Graves' hyperthyroidism and ophthalmopathy. The investigators amplified TCR beta CDR3 regions from RNA transcripts. The HTBI primer set served for first-round RT-PCR of the TCR CDR3. A single record per CDR3 protein comes from TCRdb applying MiXCR to the multiplex PCR reads. The table has over 700,000 distinct CDR3 sequences, over 35% seen once. The sample consisted of blood. All receptors derive from a woman aged 40-49 years with Graves' hyperthyroidism.

This clonotype turned up a few times. J is TRBJ1-5 and V is TRBV6-5; a possible D gene is TRBD1 (5 bases). The V end was cut by 2 bases, the J end by 7 bases, with 15 bases between. Germline CDR1 reads MNHEY; CDR2 reads SVGAGI. The CDR3 has 15 residues. CDR3 bases: TGTGCCAGCAGTTACCCAGAGGGGCTTAAACAGCCCCAGCATTTT. Its protein is CASSYPEGLKQPQHF.

This clonotype was observed at least ten times. The chain carries TRBV7-8 and TRBJ1-5; D is ambiguous. Per germline, CDR1 SGHVS and CDR2 FQNEAQ. The germline V and J ends were trimmed by 0 bases and 5 bases, with 11 bases remaining between them. The CDR3 has 15 residues. DNA of the CDR3: TGTGCCAGCAGCTTAGCAGGGCCCGGGGATCAGCCCCAGCATTTT. Its protein product is CASSLAGPGDQPQHF.

This clonotype has only one observation. CDR3 protein: CAIRRGAYGYTF. The CDR3 nucleotides are TGTGCCATCAGAAGGGGGGCCTATGGCTACACCTTC. The rearrangement uses TRBV10-3 and TRBJ1-2, with a weak D call TRBD1 (6 bases). The CDR3 consists of 12 residues. Germline values: CDR1 ENHRY, CDR2 SYGVKD. V gave up 6 bases and J gave up 4 bases, with 9 bases separating them.

The chain carries TRBV19 and TRBJ2-5, with D unclear. With 9 bases removed from V and 1 base from J, the gap between germline ends came to 12 bases. The length of the CDR3 is 13 residues. From germline, CDR1 is LNHDA and CDR2 SQIVND (reference sequence). The CDR3 DNA follows: TGTGCCAGCAGGCGGCAGTTCCAAGAGACCCAGTACTTC. It translates to CASRRQFQETQYF.

This clonotype was seen repeatedly, ten times or more. The chain employs TRBV7-6 and TRBJ1-4; D ambiguous. Trimming shortened V by 4 bases and J by 5 bases, and 8 bases separated the two germline ends. CDR3 length: 13 amino acids. Germline V gene lookup returns CDR1 SGHVS and CDR2 FNYEAQ. The CDR3 DNA reads TGTGCCAGCAGCTCTGGAGCGAATGAAAAACTGTTTTTT. Protein product: CASSSGANEKLFF.

The sample holds one count of this clonotype. V is TRBV29-1 and J is TRBJ2-2, with no clear D. Per the germline V gene, CDR1 is SQVTM and CDR2 is ANQGSEA. V lost 4 bases and J 11 bases, leaving 11 bases between the germline ends. This CDR3 contains 11 residues. CDR3 in DNA: TGCAGCGTTGTCACCATCGGCGAGCTGTTTTTT. Encoded protein: CSVVTIGELFF.

This clonotype was counted at least ten times. The chain combines TRBV7-2 with TRBJ1-5; D is unresolved. Trimming shortened V by 5 bases and J by 4 bases, and 9 bases separated the two germline ends. Germline CDR1 SGHTA, CDR2 FQGNSA. The CDR3 spans 13 residues. CDR3 DNA sequence: TGTGCCAGCAGCCTAAACTATAATCAGCCCCAGCATTTT. Translation gives CASSLNYNQPQHF.

Comment on this clonotype: This clone may be a read error of a much larger clone one base away. The rearrangement uses TRBV10-2 and TRBJ1-5, with a weak D call TRBD1 (5 bases). Germline CDR1 is WSHSY and CDR2 is SAAADI. V shed 6 bases and J shed 2 bases, with 20 bases lying between them. The CDR3 extends over 17 amino acids. The CDR3 sequence: CASSQERTGHRNQPQHF. The DNA of the CDR3 is TGCGCCAGCAGCCAAGAGCGGACGGGGCATCGCAATCAGCCCCAGCATTTT.

This rearrangement joins TRBV19 to TRBJ2-7, with 12 bases aligning to TRBD1. Germline values: CDR1 LNHDA, CDR2 SQIVND (reference sequence). The V segment lost 10 bases and the J segment 9 bases; nucleotides outside the gene matches: 13. This CDR3 has 14 residues. The CDR3 loop is CATGTGTGGIGQYF. The CDR3 nucleotides read TGTGCCACTGGAACCGGGACAGGGGGCATAGGGCAGTACTTC.